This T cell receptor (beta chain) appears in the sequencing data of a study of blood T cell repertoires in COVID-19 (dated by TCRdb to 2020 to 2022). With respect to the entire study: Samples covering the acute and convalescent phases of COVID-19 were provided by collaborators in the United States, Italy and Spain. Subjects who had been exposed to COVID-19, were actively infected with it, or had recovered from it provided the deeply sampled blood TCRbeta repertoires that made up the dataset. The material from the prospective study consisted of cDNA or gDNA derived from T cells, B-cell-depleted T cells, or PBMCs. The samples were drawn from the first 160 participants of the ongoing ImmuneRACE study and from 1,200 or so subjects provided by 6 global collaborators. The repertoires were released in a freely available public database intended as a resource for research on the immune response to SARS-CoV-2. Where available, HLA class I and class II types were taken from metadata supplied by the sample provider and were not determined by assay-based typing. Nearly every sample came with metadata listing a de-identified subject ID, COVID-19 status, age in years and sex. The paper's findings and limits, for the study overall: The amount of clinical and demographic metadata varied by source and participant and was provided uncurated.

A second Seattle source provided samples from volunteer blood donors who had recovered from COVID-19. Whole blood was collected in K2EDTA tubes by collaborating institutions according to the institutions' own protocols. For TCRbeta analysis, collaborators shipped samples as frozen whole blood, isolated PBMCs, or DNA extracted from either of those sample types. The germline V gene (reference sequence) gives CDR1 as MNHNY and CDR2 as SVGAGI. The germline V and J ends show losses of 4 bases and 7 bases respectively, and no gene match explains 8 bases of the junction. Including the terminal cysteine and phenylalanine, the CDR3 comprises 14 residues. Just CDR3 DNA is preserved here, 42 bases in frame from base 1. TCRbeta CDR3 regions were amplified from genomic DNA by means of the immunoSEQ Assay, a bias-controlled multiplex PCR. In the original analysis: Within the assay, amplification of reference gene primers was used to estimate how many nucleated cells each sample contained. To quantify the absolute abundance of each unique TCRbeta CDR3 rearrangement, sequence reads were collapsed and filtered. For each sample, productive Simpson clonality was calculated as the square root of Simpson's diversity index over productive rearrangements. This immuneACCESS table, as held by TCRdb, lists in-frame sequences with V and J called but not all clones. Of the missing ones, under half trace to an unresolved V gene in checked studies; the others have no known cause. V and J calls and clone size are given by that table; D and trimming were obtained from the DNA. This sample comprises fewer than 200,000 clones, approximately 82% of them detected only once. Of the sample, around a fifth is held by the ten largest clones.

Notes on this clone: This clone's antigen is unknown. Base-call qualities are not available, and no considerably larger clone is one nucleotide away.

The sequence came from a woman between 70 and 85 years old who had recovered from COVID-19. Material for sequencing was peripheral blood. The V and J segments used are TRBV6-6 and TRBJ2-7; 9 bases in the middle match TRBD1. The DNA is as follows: TGTGCCAGCAGTTCCCAGGGACAGGGTGCGGAGCAGTACTTC. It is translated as CASSSQGQGAEQYF.